This T cell receptor (beta chain) was recovered during a study of early T cells in non-severe SARS-CoV-2 infection. Study information: The chains were unpaired, and the sequenced material was bulk RNA from unsorted whole blood. Regarding the study as a whole: Private and CD4 specificities were missed by VDJdb matching, skewed to anti-spike CD8.

On this clonotype itself: Antigen specificity is unknown.

Attachment of unique molecular identifiers to individual cDNA molecules was performed. One entry per CDR3 protein results from TCRdb running MiXCR on the 5' RACE reads. The table records roughly 110,000 distinct CDR3 sequences, roughly 11% of them present only once. V dropped 4 bases and J dropped 4 bases, with 14 bases sitting between them. The CDR3 extends over 15 amino acids. Germline V gene sequence: CDR1 MDHEN, CDR2 SYDVKM. Sequenced input: whole blood. The chain links TRBV28 to TRBJ1-3; D unresolved. The sequence was collected from an adult who was a healthcare worker with PCR-confirmed SARS-CoV-2 infection or an uninfected control (not recorded which). The DNA for the CDR3 is TGTGCCAGCAGTTATTACCTTAAGAGGGGAAACACCATATATTTT. Protein: CASSYYLKRGNTIYF.